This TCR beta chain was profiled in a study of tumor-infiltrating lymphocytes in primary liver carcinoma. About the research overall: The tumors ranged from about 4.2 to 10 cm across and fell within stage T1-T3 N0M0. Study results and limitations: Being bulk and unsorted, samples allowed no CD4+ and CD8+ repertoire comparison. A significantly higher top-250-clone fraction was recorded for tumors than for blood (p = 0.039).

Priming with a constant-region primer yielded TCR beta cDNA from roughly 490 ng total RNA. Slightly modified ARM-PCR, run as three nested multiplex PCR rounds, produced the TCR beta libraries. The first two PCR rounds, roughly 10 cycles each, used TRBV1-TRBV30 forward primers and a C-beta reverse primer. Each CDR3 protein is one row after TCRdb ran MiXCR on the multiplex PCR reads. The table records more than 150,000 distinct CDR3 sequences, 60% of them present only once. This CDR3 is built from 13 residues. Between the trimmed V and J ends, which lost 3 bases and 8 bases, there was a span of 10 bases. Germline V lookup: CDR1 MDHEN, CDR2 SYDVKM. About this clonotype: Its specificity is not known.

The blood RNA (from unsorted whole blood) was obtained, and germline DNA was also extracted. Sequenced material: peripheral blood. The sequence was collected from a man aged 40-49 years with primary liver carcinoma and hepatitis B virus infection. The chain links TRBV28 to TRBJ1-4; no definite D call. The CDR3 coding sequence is TGTGCCAGCAGTTTCGTTACGTCCGAAAAACTGTTTTTT. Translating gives CASSFVTSEKLFF.